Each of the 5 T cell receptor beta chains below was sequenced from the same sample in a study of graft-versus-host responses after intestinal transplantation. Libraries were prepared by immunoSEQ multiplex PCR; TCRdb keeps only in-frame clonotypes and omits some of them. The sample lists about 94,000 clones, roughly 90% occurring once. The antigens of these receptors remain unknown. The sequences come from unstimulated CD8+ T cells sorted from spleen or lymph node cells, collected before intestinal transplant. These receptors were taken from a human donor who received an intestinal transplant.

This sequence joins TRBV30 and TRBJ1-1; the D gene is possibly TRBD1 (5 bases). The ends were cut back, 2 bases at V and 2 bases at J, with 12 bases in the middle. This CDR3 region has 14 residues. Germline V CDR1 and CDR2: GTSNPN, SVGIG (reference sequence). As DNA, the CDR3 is TGTGCCTGGAGTACTGGGGGGGTAAACACTGAAGCTTTCTTT. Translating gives CAWSTGGVNTEAFF.

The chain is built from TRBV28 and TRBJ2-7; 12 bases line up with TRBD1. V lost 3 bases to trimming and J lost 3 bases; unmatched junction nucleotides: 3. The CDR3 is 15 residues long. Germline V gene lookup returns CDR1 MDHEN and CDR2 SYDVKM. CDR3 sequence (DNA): TGTGCCAGCAGTTTTGGGGACAGGGGGCTCTACGAGCAGTACTTC. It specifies CASSFGDRGLYEQYF.

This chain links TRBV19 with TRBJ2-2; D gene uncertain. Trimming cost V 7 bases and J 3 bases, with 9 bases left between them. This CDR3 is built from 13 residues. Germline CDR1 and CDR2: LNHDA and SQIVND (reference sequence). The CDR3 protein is CASNSRYTGELFF. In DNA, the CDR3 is TGTGCCAGTAACAGCCGGTACACCGGGGAGCTGTTTTTT.

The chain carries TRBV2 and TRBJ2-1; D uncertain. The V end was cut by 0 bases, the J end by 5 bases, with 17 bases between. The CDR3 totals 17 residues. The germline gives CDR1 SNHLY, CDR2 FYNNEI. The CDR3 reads CASSEALQAYLNNEQFF. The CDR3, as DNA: TGTGCCAGCAGTGAAGCGCTTCAGGCTTACCTGAACAATGAGCAGTTCTTC.

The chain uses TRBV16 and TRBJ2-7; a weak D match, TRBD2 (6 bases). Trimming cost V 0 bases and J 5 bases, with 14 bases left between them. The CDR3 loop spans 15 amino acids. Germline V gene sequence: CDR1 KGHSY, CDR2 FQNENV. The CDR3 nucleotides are TGTGCCAGCAGCCAATCAGGTCTAGCGAGACACGAGCAGTACTTC. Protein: CASSQSGLARHEQYF.